The 6 T cell receptor beta chains below were found in one sample sequenced in a study of cytomegalovirus exposure and HLA in healthy donors. PCR used 60 Vbeta primers and 13 Jbeta primers. This table comes from immunoSEQ multiplex PCR, and its TCRdb copy is limited to in-frame clones, with some not included. Of 100,000 to 150,000 clones in the sample, roughly 81% are singletons; the top ten hold around 0.99%. Sample: PBMCs. These receptors were collected from a woman aged 25 to 45 in good health and CMV-seronegative.

A remark on this clone: The junction differs from germline at one of its ends, possibly a read error. The chain links TRBV9 to TRBJ2-7; TRBD1 is a possible D gene (5 bases). CDR1 and CDR2 from the germline V gene are SGDLS and YYNGEE. The CDR3 extends over 15 amino acids. CDR3 coding DNA: TGTGCCAGCAACGTAGGGGAAGGGGCGAGCTACGAGCAGTACTTC. Its translation is CASNVGEGASYEQYF.

V usage is TRBV4-2 and J usage is TRBJ2-7; 7 bases agree with TRBD1. From germline, CDR1 is LGHNA and CDR2 YNFKEQ. The CDR3 length is 13 residues. Losses at the gene ends were 6 bases for V and 0 bases for J; bases not matched to a gene: 2. CDR3 DNA sequence: TGTGCCAGCAGACGGGACAGCTCCTACGAGCAGTACTTC. Translating it yields CASRRDSSYEQYF.

V gene TRBV19 combines with J gene TRBJ1-2; TRBD1 matches at 9 bases. Germline V lookup: CDR1 LNHDA, CDR2 SQIVND (reference sequence). The CDR3 is 12 amino acids. The trim removed 10 bases at V and 7 bases at J, leaving 7 bases unmatched. The CDR3 region is CATKQGARGYTF. CDR3 DNA: TGTGCCACCAAACAGGGGGCGCGTGGCTACACCTTC.

This chain joins TRBV5-1 and TRBJ2-5, with 9 bases that match TRBD1. The ends lost 2 bases at V and 4 bases at J; junction bases unmatched: 3. The CDR3 spans 14 residues. CDR1 and CDR2 (germline): SGHRS, YFSETQ. CDR3 coding DNA: TGCGCCAGCAGCTTCTCGGACAGGGGAGAGACCCAGTACTTC. Translating gives CASSFSDRGETQYF.

This chain connects TRBV6-5 to TRBJ2-7, with 7 bases aligning to TRBD2. V trimming: 0 bases; J trimming: 3 bases; junction bases outside the gene matches: 8. Germline lookup yields CDR1 MNHEY and CDR2 SVGAGI. The CDR3 consists of 16 residues. CDR3 sequence reads: CASSYSSVGGFYEQYF. The CDR3 DNA reads as TGTGCCAGCAGTTACTCGTCCGTGGGGGGGTTCTACGAGCAGTACTTC.

The rearrangement joins TRBV18 to TRBJ1-1; maybe TRBD1 (6 bases). The CDR3 extends over 16 amino acids. CDR1 is KGHSH and CDR2 is LQKENI in the germline V gene. V lost 4 bases and J lost 4, with 19 bases in between. DNA for the CDR3: TGTGCCAGCTCACGATCTTCCAGGGGCACGGGCACTGAAGCTTTCTTT. Translation: CASSRSSRGTGTEAFF.